These 23 T cell receptor beta chains came from one sample sequenced in a study of blood T cell repertoires in COVID-19. This table comes from immunoSEQ multiplex PCR, and its TCRdb copy is limited to in-frame clones, with some not included. The sample includes about 190,000 clones, 83% of them seen just once. Sequences were obtained from peripheral blood. These receptors were taken from a woman between 35 and 50 years old with acute or convalescent COVID-19.

This chain links TRBV14 with TRBJ1-2; perhaps TRBD1 as D (5 bases). V dropped 4 bases and J dropped 4 bases, with 13 bases sitting between them. Germline CDR1 and CDR2: SGHDN and FVKESK. This CDR3 comprises 14 residues. The CDR3 reads CASSPLGGPYGYTF. The CDR3 DNA reads as TGTGCCAGCAGCCCCCTGGGGGGTCCCTATGGCTACACCTTC.

J is TRBJ2-7 and V is TRBV30, with D tentatively TRBD1 (6 bases). The CDR3 has 15 residues. Trimming removed 4 bases from V and 0 bases from J, with 16 bases in between. Germline assignment: CDR1 GTSNPN and CDR2 SVGIG (reference sequence). The CDR3 here is CAWTVGQLSSYEQYF. CDR3 sequence (DNA): TGTGCCTGGACCGTTGGACAGTTGAGCTCCTACGAGCAGTACTTC.

This chain uses TRBV28 with TRBJ2-6; D might be TRBD1 (6 bases). Trimming left V 2 bases short and J 1 base short, with 6 bases between. This CDR3 comprises 15 residues. Germline V gene lookup returns CDR1 MDHEN and CDR2 SYDVKM. CDR3 nucleotide sequence: TGTGCCAGCAGTTTAGGGACATCTGGGGCCAACGTCCTGACTTTC. Its protein product is CASSLGTSGANVLTF.

This chain uses TRBV7-2 with TRBJ2-3; D is undetermined. V was trimmed by 5 bases and J by 0 bases, leaving 9 bases between them. The CDR3 totals 14 residues. CDR1 SGHTA and CDR2 FQGNSA come from the germline V gene. In nucleotides, the CDR3 is TGTGCCAGCAGCCCACAGTTTAGCACAGATACGCAGTATTTT. Its protein product is CASSPQFSTDTQYF.

V is TRBV27 and J is TRBJ1-2; weak D call: TRBD1 (6 bases). The germline V and J ends were trimmed by 2 bases and 4 bases, with 11 bases remaining between them. The CDR3 is 14 residues long. Germline assignment: CDR1 MNHEY and CDR2 SMNVEV (reference sequence). The CDR3 sequence is CASSLVAGAYGYTF. CDR3 nucleotides: TGTGCCAGCAGTTTAGTTGCGGGGGCCTATGGCTACACCTTC.

V gene TRBV28 combines with J gene TRBJ1-1, with D unclear. In germline, CDR1 is MDHEN, CDR2 SYDVKM. The CDR3 is 13 amino acids. With 2 bases removed from V and 1 base from J, the gap between germline ends came to 5 bases. This chain's CDR3 is CASSLARNTEAFF. Written as DNA, the CDR3 is TGTGCCAGCAGTTTAGCGAGGAACACTGAAGCTTTCTTT.

The chain joins TRBV9 to TRBJ2-2, with 11 nucleotides matching TRBD2. The CDR3 consists of 18 residues. Germline V gene data show CDR1 as SGDLS and CDR2 as YYNGEE. Unmatched junction bases numbered 10, after V lost 2 bases and J lost 4 bases. This CDR3 is CASSVFLAGGGSTGELFF. For the CDR3, the DNA is TGTGCCAGCAGCGTCTTCCTAGCGGGAGGCGGTAGCACCGGGGAGCTGTTTTTT.

This clone appeared a single time. The chain joins TRBV24-1 to TRBJ2-5, with D tentatively TRBD2 (5 bases). From germline, CDR1 is KGHDR and CDR2 SFDVKD. CDR3 size: 16 residues. V lost 3 bases and J 5 bases, leaving 18 bases between the germline ends. CDR3 in DNA: TGTGCCACCAGTGATCCCCTCGGAGGAGGTAGGGAGACCCAGTACTTC. Encoded protein: CATSDPLGGGRETQYF.

This chain joins TRBV4-1 and TRBJ1-6; D is unresolved. The CDR3 covers 13 residues. Trimming took off 0 bases at V and 16 bases at J, with 13 bases between the two ends. The germline V gene encodes CDR1 MGHRA and CDR2 YSYEKL. CDR3 protein: CASSQDMEFPLHF. CDR3 DNA: TGCGCCAGCAGCCAAGATATGGAGTTCCCACTCCACTTT.

A few counts support this clone. The chain employs TRBV6-5 and TRBJ2-4, with D unclear. This CDR3 has 15 amino acids. Trimming shortened V by 6 bases and J by 1 base, and 13 bases separated the two germline ends. Germline lookup yields CDR1 MNHEY and CDR2 SVGAGI. This CDR3 reads CASSRRVGAKNIQYF. The DNA of the CDR3 is TGTGCCAGCAGCCGTCGGGTTGGGGCCAAAAACATTCAGTACTTC.

The chain joins TRBV6-2 or TRBV6-3 to TRBJ2-7; 7 bases line up with TRBD2. V was pared by 8 bases and J by 1 base, with 8 bases of the junction left unmatched. The CDR3 extends over 14 amino acids. Germline V gene lookup returns CDR1 MNHEY and CDR2 SVGEGT. CDR3 region: CASGSAGWSYEQYF. The CDR3 coding sequence is TGTGCCAGCGGTTCAGCGGGATGGTCCTACGAGCAGTACTTC.

The chain links TRBV12-5 to TRBJ2-5, with TRBD2 identical over 14 bases. Germline values: CDR1 LGHNT, CDR2 FRNRAP. V trimming: 7 bases; J trimming: 2 bases; junction bases outside the gene matches: 9. The CDR3 contains 17 residues. The CDR3 DNA sequence: TGTGCTAGTGCCGTGAGGCGACTAGCGGGAGGGCAAGAGACCCAGTACTTC. Its translation is CASAVRRLAGGQETQYF. The whole variable domain, filled in from reference TRBV12-5 and TRBJ2-5, reads DARVTQTPRHKVTEMGQEVTMRCQPILGHNTVFWYRQTMMQGLELLAYFRNRAPLDDSGMPKDRFSAEMPDATLATLKIQPSEPRDSAVYFCASAVRRLAGGQETQYFGPGTRLLVL.

The chain carries TRBV29-1 and TRBJ1-2, with a tentative D call TRBD1 (6 bases). Germline V gene sequence: CDR1 SQVTM, CDR2 ANQGSEA. V was shortened by 6 bases and J by 6 bases, with 17 bases between the two germline ends. CDR3 length equals 13 residues. CDR3 loop: CSVDTPGTNGYTF. CDR3 bases: TGCAGCGTCGACACTCCCGGGACAAATGGCTACACCTTC.

In DNA form, the CDR3 reads TGTGCCAGCAGCACCCGGGACAGGGGGCTAGGGGCAACCGGGGAGCTGTTTTTT. It codes for CASSTRDRGLGATGELFF. V and J are TRBV11-3 and TRBJ2-2, with TRBD1 matching over 12 bases. The germline gives CDR1 SGHNT, CDR2 YENEEA. The CDR3 has 18 amino acids. The junction had 12 bases not matched to a gene; V was cut back by 5 bases and J by 5 bases. Looking up the rest from reference TRBV11-3 and TRBJ2-2 gives the full variable domain: EAGVVQSPRYKIIEKKQPVAFWCNPISGHNTLYWYLQNLGQGPELLIRYENEEAVDDSQLPKDRFSAERLKGVDSTLKIQPAELGDSAVYLCASSTRDRGLGATGELFFGEGSRLTVL.

This clone is a singleton in its sample. The chain couples TRBV20-1 to TRBJ1-1, with 7 bases fitting TRBD1. This CDR3 contains 13 residues. V lost 3 bases, J lost 6 bases, and 7 bases stayed unmatched. CDR1 and CDR2 (germline): DFQATT, SNEGSKA (reference sequence). The CDR3 nucleotides are TGCAGTGCTAGTCCTGACAGGGTTGCTGAAGCTTTCTTT. It translates to CSASPDRVAEAFF.

Comments on this clone: The junction departs from the called germline gene at one end, perhaps through a read error. V and J are TRBV7-9 and TRBJ1-1, with D possibly being TRBD1 (5 bases). The length of the CDR3 is 13 residues. Germline V gene sequence: CDR1 SEHNR, CDR2 FQNEAQ (reference sequence). The CDR3 is CASTRDGALYWAF. DNA of the CDR3: TGTGCCAGCACCAGGGATGGGGCTCTTTACTGGGCCTTT.

The rearrangement links TRBV6-2 or TRBV6-3 to TRBJ2-7; D is ambiguous. V was cut by 5 bases and J by 4 bases, with 9 bases left in between. The CDR3 has 12 amino acids. Germline CDR1 and CDR2: MNHEY and SVGEGT. CDR3 loop: CASSLDSYEQYF. CDR3 nucleotide sequence: TGTGCCAGCAGTCTTGACTCTTACGAGCAGTACTTC.

V and J are TRBV6-5 and TRBJ1-2; 7 nucleotides agree with TRBD1. Germline V lookup: CDR1 MNHEY, CDR2 SVGAGI. After removal of 3 bases from V and 6 bases from J, the junction contained 4 bases not matched to a gene. The CDR3 covers 13 residues. The CDR3 sequence is CASSYTGAHGYTF. Written as DNA, the CDR3 is TGTGCCAGCAGTTATACAGGGGCCCATGGCTACACCTTC.

The chain has TRBV5-1 and TRBJ2-1, with 10 bases fitting TRBD2. The V gene's germline CDR1 is SGHRS and CDR2 YFSETQ. J lost 8 bases, V lost 1 base, and 9 bases had no gene match. This CDR3 has 16 amino acids. In DNA, the CDR3 is TGCGCCAGCAGCTTGTCATTAGCGGGAGGTAAAGATGAGCAGTTCTTC. This translates into CASSLSLAGGKDEQFF.

The rearrangement uses TRBV6-5 and TRBJ1-2; the match to TRBD1 covers 8 bases. Germline CDR1 is MNHEY and CDR2 is SVGAGI. The CDR3 runs 13 residues. The V and J ends lost 2 bases and 13 bases, in that order; junction bases with no gene match: 9. The CDR3 protein is CASSYRSGQAITF. CDR3 nucleotides: TGTGCCAGCAGTTACCGGTCGGGACAGGCGATCACCTTC.

This clone was picked up one time. This sequence joins TRBV27 and TRBJ1-5; no clear D gene. Trimming pared 6 bases from V and 2 bases from J, leaving 14 bases between. Germline CDR1 MNHEY, CDR2 SMNVEV (reference sequence). This CDR3 spans 15 amino acids. CDR3: CASREGKGGNQPQHF. The CDR3 coding sequence is TGTGCCAGCAGAGAAGGGAAGGGAGGCAATCAGCCCCAGCATTTT.

CDR3 DNA sequence: TGTGCCAGCAGACGAGCTGGGGGGGCAACTAATGAAAAACTGTTTTTT. Amino acids: CASRRAGGATNEKLFF. The rearrangement uses TRBV28 and TRBJ1-4, with D maybe TRBD1 (5 bases). There are 16 residues in the CDR3. CDR1 is MDHEN, CDR2 SYDVKM, per germline. V gave up 6 bases and J gave up 0 bases, with 14 bases separating them.

The rearrangement links TRBV4-1 to TRBJ1-6; 10 bases are shared with TRBD1. Trimming cost V 4 bases and J 9 bases; bases outside gene matches: 3. CDR3 length: 14 amino acids. Per the germline V gene, CDR1 is MGHRA and CDR2 is YSYEKL. DNA of the CDR3: TGCGCCAGCAGCCGGGACAGGGGACTTTCACCCCTCCACTTT. As protein: CASSRDRGLSPLHF.